The TCR beta chain under discussion was sequenced for a study of T-cell reconstitution after alpha-beta-depleted transplantation in children. Unique molecular identifiers featured in how the TCRbeta library was prepared. Each CDR3 protein is one row after TCRdb ran MiXCR on the PCR reads. The table records around 580,000 distinct CDR3 sequences, 25% to 30% of them present only once. Trimming removed 4 bases from V and 7 bases from J; junction bases left unmatched: 11. The CDR3 length is 16 residues. Germline CDR1 is LGHDT and CDR2 is YNNKEL (reference sequence). V and J are TRBV3-1 and TRBJ2-1; TRBD2 aligns across 9 bases. The sample in question was PBMCs, obtained before TCRalphabeta/CD19-depleted stem cell transplant. The clonotype comes from a boy less than two years old with Wiskott-Aldrich syndrome, due to receive a stem cell transplant. In nucleotides, the CDR3 is TGTGCCAGCAGCCCGCGACTAGCGGTATGGGGGAATGAGCAGTTCTTC. Translated: CASSPRLAVWGNEQFF.